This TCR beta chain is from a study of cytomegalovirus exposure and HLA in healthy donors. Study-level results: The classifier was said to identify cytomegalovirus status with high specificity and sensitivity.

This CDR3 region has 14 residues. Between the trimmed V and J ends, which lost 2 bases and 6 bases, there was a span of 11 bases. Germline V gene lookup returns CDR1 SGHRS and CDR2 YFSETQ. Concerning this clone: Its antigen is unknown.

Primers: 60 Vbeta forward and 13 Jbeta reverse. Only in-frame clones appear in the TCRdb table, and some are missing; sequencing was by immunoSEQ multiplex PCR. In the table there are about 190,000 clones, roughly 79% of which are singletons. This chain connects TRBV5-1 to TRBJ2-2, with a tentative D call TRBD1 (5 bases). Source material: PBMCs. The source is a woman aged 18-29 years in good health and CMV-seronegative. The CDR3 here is CASSLKRGSGELFF. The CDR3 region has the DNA TGCGCCAGCAGCTTAAAAAGGGGATCCGGGGAGCTGTTTTTT.